This TCR beta chain was found in a study of T cell changes during pregnancy in multiple sclerosis (dated by TCRdb to between 2017 and 2020). Study-level background: Changes in the T cell repertoire over the course of pregnancy were examined in this study in women with multiple sclerosis.

The library was made by the immunoSEQ multiplex PCR assay. TCRdb retrieved this table from immuneACCESS and kept in-frame rearrangements only. Not all clones are present; in checked studies, unresolved V genes account for under half, and no reason is known for the remainder. The sample table shows approximately 80,000 clones, and about nine tenths are seen once. The leading ten clones occupy roughly 4% of the sample. Concerning this clone: The antigen it recognizes is unknown. There are no base qualities to consult, and no much larger clone falls within one base.

The CDR3 measures 15 amino acids from cysteine to phenylalanine. Only the CDR3 part of the read is kept: 45 bases, read in frame from the first base. V was cut back by 4 bases and J by 1 base, leaving a gap of 12 bases between them. The germline V gene sets CDR1 to SGDLS and CDR2 to YYNGEE. This sequence was found in a female donor in good health, serving as a control in a pregnancy study. Some clones in this sample may be carry-over from other donors' samples. The receptor chain draws on TRBV9 and TRBJ1-5; a tentative D call is TRBD1 (6 bases match). Here the sequenced sample was PBMCs, taken in the first trimester of pregnancy. The CDR3 reads CASSSSGVSNQPQHF. The nucleotide sequence reads TGTGCCAGCAGCAGTTCAGGGGTGAGCAATCAGCCCCAGCATTTT.